This TCR beta chain came from a study of blood T cell repertoires in COVID-19. Study-level information: Material from acute and convalescent COVID-19 was sourced from the United States, Italy and Spain. Nucleic acid was either cDNA or gDNA, and it came from T cells, B-cell-depleted T cells, or PBMCs.

In the original processing: Amplification from reference gene primers served as the basis for estimated nucleated cell counts. This table comes from immunoSEQ multiplex PCR, and its TCRdb copy is limited to in-frame clones, with some not included. Clonal size and the V and J genes are those of that table, whereas D and trimming came from the DNA. This table holds 70,000 to 80,000 clones, approximately 88% found once. The V end was cut by 4 bases, the J end by 0 bases, with 6 bases between. The germline gives CDR1 SEHNR, CDR2 FQNEAQ (reference sequence). This CDR3 contains 13 residues. The V and J genes are TRBV7-9 and TRBJ1-1, with D tentatively TRBD1 (5 bases). The sequencing input was peripheral blood. This clonotype was sampled from a woman in her forties or fifties with acute or convalescent COVID-19. The CDR3 reads CASSSQVNTEAFF. Here the CDR3 DNA reads TGTGCCAGCAGCTCACAGGTGAACACTGAAGCTTTCTTT.